This TCR beta chain was sequenced during a study of T cells after posttransplantation cyclophosphamide. Findings and limits, study-wide: Donor CD8+ memory clones often dominated recipient blood repertoires at later times. Blood and skin or GI T cell repertoires showed limited TRB overlap.

The CDR3 consists of 15 residues. Germline-derived CDR1 and CDR2 are SGHNT and YYREEE (reference sequence). After removal of 1 base from V and 0 bases from J, the junction contained 4 bases not matched to a gene. Points on this clone: What it binds is not known.

Here immunoSEQ multiplex PCR was the method, and the copy in TCRdb shows in-frame clones only, minus some. The sample holds some 34,000 clones; 78% are singletons and the top ten take about 7.6%. Treatment was busulfan-fludarabine conditioning, a marrow graft, and cyclophosphamide on days +3 and +4. This clonotype originated in a female patient in her thirties or forties who received an allogeneic stem cell transplant from a related donor, was CMV-positive, and had no GVHD. Some T cells may arise from the graft donor. Sequenced material: CD4+ T cells sorted from blood, taken approximately 2,000 days after a stem cell transplant with posttransplant cyclophosphamide. The rearrangement links TRBV5-4 to TRBJ2-7, with 7 bases lining up with TRBD1. The CDR3 DNA sequence: TGTGCCAGCAGCTTGAAGGGGGCAAGCTCCTACGAGCAGTACTTC. This encodes CASSLKGASSYEQYF. Full variable domain (missing parts from reference TRBV5-4 and TRBJ2-7): ETGVTQSPTHLIKTRGQQVTLRCSSQSGHNTVSWYQQALGQGPQFIFQYYREEENGRGNFPPRFSGLQFPNYSSELNVNALELDDSALYLCASSLKGASSYEQYFGPGTRLTVT.